A selection of T cell receptor beta chains follows, all from one sample in a study of T-cell memory formation after mild COVID-19. TCRdb re-derived calls from the 5' RACE reads in MiXCR, one entry per CDR3 protein. The sample has approximately 250,000 distinct CDR3 sequences; 15% are singletons. The sequenced material came from PBMCs or a T cell subset sorted from them (not recorded which). The receptors stem from an adult woman who had mild COVID-19 (a few samples of this study predate the infection). Cell type and time point are not known. Each CDR3 is given with its conserved first and last residue. The order of the fields is V gene, clone size, J gene, D gene, CDR3 protein, CDR3 DNA. D genes are given only for firm matches. Size tells how often a clone was seen (once, few, many) or the class of an expanded clone, and some rows leave it out.

>TRBV4-3|NA|TRBJ1-1|TRBD1
CASSQDRAGGFNTEAFF
TGCGCCAGCAGCCAAGATCGGGCAGGGGGTTTTAACACTGAAGCTTTCTTT
>TRBV5-4|NA|TRBJ1-5|TRBD1
CASSPAGGRSNQPQHF
TGTGCCAGCAGCCCGGCAGGGGGCCGTAGCAATCAGCCCCAGCATTTT
>TRBV4-1|many|TRBJ2-1|TRBD1
CASSRQQGAEGYNEQFF
TGCGCCAGCAGCCGTCAACAGGGGGCAGAGGGCTACAATGAGCAGTTCTTC
>TRBV25-1|NA|TRBJ1-2|TRBD1
CASSDKNRGSYGYTF
TGTGCCAGCAGTGATAAGAACAGGGGCTCCTATGGCTACACCTTC
>TRBV24-1|NA|TRBJ2-1|NA
CATSRGSVQEQFF
TGTGCCACCAGTAGGGGGTCTGTACAAGAGCAGTTCTTC
>TRBV25-1|NA|TRBJ1-2|NA
CASSERGSRGATYGYTF
TGTGCCAGCAGTGAAAGGGGCAGCCGGGGGGCTACTTATGGCTACACCTTC
>TRBV7-8|NA|TRBJ2-7|NA
CASSLEGDISYEQYF
TGTGCCAGCAGCTTAGAGGGGGACATCTCCTACGAGCAGTACTTC
>TRBV11-2|NA|TRBJ2-3|TRBD2
CASTRLAGGLDTQYF
TGTGCCAGCACAAGGCTAGCGGGGGGGCTGGATACGCAGTATTTT
>TRBV18|NA|TRBJ2-7|NA
CASSPSMNYEQYF
TGTGCCAGCTCACCCTCTATGAACTACGAGCAGTACTTC
>TRBV4-2|once|TRBJ1-1|NA
CASSQEAGMGTEAFF
TGTGCCAGCAGCCAAGAAGCGGGGATGGGCACTGAAGCTTTCTTT
>TRBV2|few|TRBJ2-7|NA
CASSAGGYYEQYF
TGTGCCAGCAGTGCCGGCGGTTACTACGAGCAGTACTTC
>TRBV5-6|NA|TRBJ2-3|NA
CASSLVITVTDTQYF
TGTGCCAGCAGCTTGGTTATTACCGTCACAGATACGCAGTATTTT
>TRBV29-1|few|TRBJ2-1|TRBD2
CSVPRGLDSYNEQFF
TGCAGCGTTCCTCGGGGACTAGACTCCTACAATGAGCAGTTCTTC
>TRBV11-2|many|TRBJ1-2|NA
CASTPQRFYGYTF
TGTGCCAGCACCCCCCAGCGCTTCTATGGCTACACCTTC
>TRBV7-9|few|TRBJ2-2|NA
CASSLEVPGELFF
TGTGCCAGCAGCTTAGAGGTCCCCGGGGAGCTGTTTTTT
>TRBV20-1|NA|TRBJ2-1|TRBD2
CSARAASGSGVNEQFF
TGCAGTGCTAGAGCGGCTAGCGGGAGTGGAGTCAATGAGCAGTTCTTC
>TRBV6-1|few|TRBJ1-3|NA
CASSVLREVSGNTIYF
TGTGCCAGCAGCGTACTGAGGGAAGTCTCTGGAAACACCATATATTTT
>TRBV4-3|NA|TRBJ2-7|TRBD1
CASSQDWWGTGSGEQYF
TGCGCCAGCAGCCAAGATTGGTGGGGGACAGGGTCTGGCGAGCAGTACTTC
>TRBV3-1|few|TRBJ2-5|NA
CASSQYTTIQETQYF
TGTGCCAGCAGCCAATATACTACAATCCAAGAGACCCAGTACTTC
>TRBV4-3|NA|TRBJ1-2|TRBD1
CASAARVTGVETF
TGCGCCAGCGCGGCACGAGTGACAGGGGTAGAAACCTTC
>TRBV7-2|NA|TRBJ2-3|TRBD2
CARSSYRTSGSTDTQYF
TGTGCCAGAAGCTCATACCGGACTAGCGGGAGCACAGATACGCAGTATTTT
>TRBV15|NA|TRBJ2-5|NA
CATSRDRMGSQYF
TGTGCCACCAGCAGAGATCGTATGGGGAGCCAGTACTTC
>TRBV5-1|many|TRBJ1-1|NA
CASSLAGVEGTEAFF
TGCGCCAGCAGCTTGGCCGGGGTCGAGGGCACTGAAGCTTTCTTT
>TRBV7-3|few|TRBJ2-3|NA
CASSLDVGYTQYF
TGTGCCAGCAGCCTCGACGTGGGATATACGCAGTATTTT
>TRBV5-1|many|TRBJ2-5|NA
CASSRLANQETQYF
TGCGCCAGCAGCCGGCTTGCCAATCAAGAGACCCAGTACTTC
>TRBV7-7|NA|TRBJ2-1|TRBD2
CASSTGTSGSEQFF
TGTGCTAGCAGCACTGGGACTAGCGGGTCAGAGCAGTTCTTC
>TRBV20-1|NA|TRBJ1-2|TRBD1
CSGRGLYGYTF
TGCAGTGGAAGGGGGCTTTATGGCTACACCTTC
>TRBV5-1|NA|TRBJ2-2|NA
CASSQYSNRVRGTGELFF
TGCGCCAGCAGCCAATATTCAAACAGGGTTCGGGGCACCGGGGAGCTGTTTTTT
>TRBV5-1|NA|TRBJ2-5|NA
CASSRARTSRETQYF
TGCGCCAGCAGCAGAGCCCGGACTTCTAGGGAGACCCAGTACTTC
>TRBV12-3/TRBV12-4|few|TRBJ1-1|TRBD1
CASSSHRGGNTEAFF
TGTGCCAGCAGTTCCCACAGGGGCGGGAACACTGAAGCTTTCTTT
>TRBV6-6|NA|TRBJ2-3|TRBD2
CASSAGVADTQYF
TGTGCCAGCAGTGCGGGGGTAGCAGATACGCAGTATTTT
>TRBV5-5|few|TRBJ1-1|NA
CASSFEQGSYTEAFF
TGTGCCAGCAGCTTTGAACAGGGATCGTACACTGAAGCTTTCTTT
>TRBV2|NA|TRBJ2-1|NA
CASSIQLFNEQFF
TGTGCCAGCAGTATTCAATTATTCAATGAGCAGTTCTTC
>TRBV24-1|few|TRBJ2-7|TRBD1
CATSDGYRDRGNRSYEQYF
TGTGCCACCAGTGATGGCTACCGGGACAGGGGCAATCGGAGCTACGAGCAGTACTTC
>TRBV12-3/TRBV12-4|NA|TRBJ2-1|NA
CASSFKQIYGNEQFF
TGTGCCAGCAGTTTTAAGCAGATTTACGGCAATGAGCAGTTCTTC
>TRBV7-9|many|TRBJ2-5|TRBD2
CASSSGGGRQETQYF
TGTGCCAGCAGCTCCGGGGGGGGCCGCCAAGAGACCCAGTACTTC
>TRBV3-1|few|TRBJ1-6|NA
CASSLSENSPLHF
TGTGCCAGCAGCCTATCGGAAAATTCACCCCTCCACTTT
>TRBV5-1|NA|TRBJ2-7|NA
CASSSDGGTSEQYF
TGCGCCAGCAGCTCGGACGGAGGAACCTCCGAGCAGTACTTC
>TRBV27|NA|TRBJ2-6|TRBD1
CVTRPGGSGANVLTF
TGTGTCACTCGGCCAGGGGGCTCTGGGGCCAACGTCCTGACTTTC
>TRBV7-3|few|TRBJ2-2|TRBD1
CASSTGTGGGRTGELFF
TGTGCCAGCAGCACGGGGACAGGGGGCGGCCGAACCGGGGAGCTGTTTTTT
>TRBV5-5|many|TRBJ1-6|TRBD1
CASSYGTGANSPLHF
TGTGCCAGCAGCTACGGGACAGGGGCGAATTCACCCCTCCACTTT
>TRBV11-2|NA|TRBJ2-7|TRBD1
CASNQDRTAYEQYF
TGTGCCAGCAACCAGGACAGGACAGCCTACGAGCAGTACTTC
>TRBV25-1|few|TRBJ2-7|NA
CASSEPMGRSSYEQYF
TGTGCCAGCAGTGAACCTATGGGGAGGTCCTCCTACGAGCAGTACTTC
>TRBV10-3|many|TRBJ1-5|TRBD1
CAISESGTGGNQPQHF
TGTGCCATCAGTGAGTCCGGGACAGGGGGAAATCAGCCCCAGCATTTT
>TRBV21-1|NA|TRBJ2-3|NA
CASSNGDPRAGGVTDTQYF
TGTGCCAGCAGCAATGGGGATCCCCGAGCGGGAGGAGTCACAGATACGCAGTATTTT
>TRBV5-1|many|TRBJ2-1|TRBD1
CASSFPLTGLSSYNEQFF
TGCGCCAGCAGTTTCCCCTTGACAGGGCTAAGCTCCTACAATGAGCAGTTCTTC
>TRBV9|few|TRBJ1-3|NA
CASSVSSSYFSGNTIYF
TGTGCCAGCAGCGTCTCGAGCTCGTACTTCTCTGGAAACACCATATATTTT
>TRBV6-4|few|TRBJ2-7|NA
CASSLTSLLGEQYF
TGTGCCAGCAGCCTAACTAGCCTCCTAGGCGAGCAGTACTTC
>TRBV20-1|many|TRBJ2-7|NA
CSASVTGGNSYEQYF
TGCAGTGCTAGTGTCACGGGCGGGAACTCCTACGAGCAGTACTTC
>TRBV4-3|NA|TRBJ1-1|NA
CASSQVGRKNTEAFF
TGCGCCAGCAGCCAAGTTGGCAGAAAGAACACTGAAGCTTTCTTT
>TRBV5-1|NA|TRBJ1-1|TRBD1
CASSFGGQGSEAFF
TGCGCCAGCAGCTTTGGAGGACAGGGTTCTGAAGCTTTCTTT
>TRBV9|NA|TRBJ1-1|NA
CASSGRNRNTEAFF
TGTGCCAGCAGCGGGCGTAATCGAAACACTGAAGCTTTCTTT
>TRBV24-1|NA|TRBJ2-1|NA
CATSGFGDYNEQFF
TGTGCCACCAGTGGGTTTGGCGATTACAATGAGCAGTTCTTC
>TRBV29-1|few|TRBJ1-2|NA
CSVDPGEANYGYTF
TGCAGCGTTGACCCCGGGGAAGCTAACTATGGCTACACCTTC
>TRBV6-6|few|TRBJ2-4|NA
CASRRTVPGQGNIQYF
TGTGCCAGCAGACGGACCGTCCCGGGACAAGGGAACATTCAGTACTTC